These 8 T cell receptor beta chains originate from one sample sequenced in a study of T-cell memory formation after mild COVID-19 (dated by TCRdb to about 2021). Library preparation used 5' RACE. This sample was sequenced with an Illumina NovaSeq 6000. Starting from the raw public reads, TCRdb applied fastp trimming at Q25, assembled clones with MiXCR and retained in-frame beta chains. Entries are consolidated by CDR3 protein sequence, retaining the most common genes and DNA. This sample holds 150,000 to 200,000 distinct CDR3 sequences; approximately 16% were observed only once. More than 2% of the sample rests with the top ten. The source material was PBMCs or a T cell subset sorted from them (not recorded which). The source is an adult woman who had mild COVID-19 (a few samples of this study predate the infection). The sample titles of this study are shuffled in the database, so cell type and time point are left out; the donor was told from shared clones.

This rearrangement joins TRBV6-5 to TRBJ2-3, with 9 bases fitting TRBD1. This CDR3 is built from 16 residues. V shed 5 bases and J 4 bases; nucleotides not matched to a gene: 10. Germline V lookup: CDR1 MNHEY, CDR2 SVGAGI. The chain's CDR3 is CASSKNRGQGPDTQYF. The CDR3 DNA reads as TGTGCCAGCAGTAAAAACAGGGGGCAAGGTCCAGATACGCAGTATTTT.

This clonotype has only a few counts. The genes are TRBV7-9 and TRBJ2-2; D is unresolved. CDR1 SEHNR and CDR2 FQNEAQ come from the germline V gene (reference sequence). CDR3 length equals 14 residues. Trimming pared 5 bases from V and 3 bases from J, leaving 10 bases between. The CDR3 loop is CASSGPGYTGELFF. The CDR3 DNA reads TGTGCCAGCAGCGGCCCGGGTTACACCGGGGAGCTGTTTTTT.

This chain links TRBV7-2 with TRBJ2-3, with D possibly matching TRBD2 (6 bases). The CDR3 is 14 residues long. CDR1 and CDR2 from the germline V gene are SGHTA and FQGNSA. V lost 3 bases, J lost 6 bases, and 13 bases lay in between. The CDR3 DNA sequence: TGTGCCAGCAGCTTGCACATGGCGGGGGATACGCAGTATTTT. Its translation is CASSLHMAGDTQYF.

The genes are TRBV12-3 or TRBV12-4 and TRBJ2-7; 9 bases map to TRBD1. CDR3 length: 16 amino acids. With 3 bases clipped from V and 1 base from J, the junction kept 7 bases outside the gene matches. As DNA, the CDR3 is TGTGCCAGCAGTTTTTCCGGGACAGGGCGTTCCTACGAGCAGTACTTC. It translates to CASSFSGTGRSYEQYF.

The rearrangement joins TRBV5-6 to TRBJ1-3; D not certain. Germline-derived CDR1 and CDR2 are SGHDT and YYEEEE. V lost 3 bases and J lost 8, with 24 bases in between. This CDR3 comprises 17 residues. The CDR3 loop reads CASSSTVAGIGVDTIYF. The CDR3 DNA follows: TGTGCCAGCAGCTCGACCGTGGCGGGAATAGGCGTAGACACCATATATTTT.

This clonotype turned up a few times. V is TRBV10-1 and J is TRBJ2-1, with 7 bases matching TRBD1. The CDR3 sequence is 20 residues long. V shed 3 bases and J 0 bases; nucleotides not matched to a gene: 17. CDR1 WNHNN and CDR2 SYGVQD come from the germline V gene (reference sequence). The CDR3 nucleotides read TGCGCCAGCAGTGAAGATCTGGGACAGATGACCCTGAGCTCCTACAATGAGCAGTTCTTC. Encoded protein: CASSEDLGQMTLSSYNEQFF.

This clonotype occurred a few times. The CDR3 sequence is CASSLQAGGTDTQYF. Here the CDR3 DNA reads TGCGCCAGCAGCCTCCAAGCGGGGGGCACAGATACGCAGTATTTT. The chain employs TRBV5-1 and TRBJ2-3; 8 nucleotides align to TRBD2. Germline loops: CDR1 SGHRS, CDR2 YFSETQ. The CDR3 spans 15 residues. The ends lost 4 bases at V and 1 base at J; junction bases unmatched: 5.

The genes are TRBV5-5 and TRBJ2-3; a possible D gene is TRBD2 (6 bases). The ends were cut back, 4 bases at V and 4 bases at J, with 16 bases in the middle. CDR1 is SGHKS and CDR2 is YYEKEE in the germline V gene (reference sequence). This CDR3 spans 15 amino acids. The CDR3 DNA reads as TGTGCCAGCAGCCCCTGGACTATCGGGCCAGATACGCAGTATTTT. This gives the protein CASSPWTIGPDTQYF.